These T cell receptor beta chains were read from a single sample in a study of shared clonotypes between healthy human individuals. Some clones are missing from TCRdb's copy, which holds only in-frame ones; the method was immunoSEQ multiplex PCR. This sample has 2,500,000 or so clones, with roughly 93% found just once. What was sequenced was naive CD4+ T cells from PBMCs. These receptors came from a man between 18 and 29 years old in good health. Some clones in this sample may be carry-over from other donors' samples. Each CDR3 is given with its conserved first and last residue. The D gene is left open where the match is weak. Rows may omit the clone size; those that give it use once, few, many or a size class.

size	V	J	D	CDR3	DNA
.	TRBV5-1	TRBJ2-1	.	CASSSPLASDNEQFF	TGCGCCAGCAGCTCTCCCCTAGCCAGCGACAATGAGCAGTTCTTC
.	TRBV5-6	TRBJ2-4	TRBD1	CASTTGGQTLNIQYF	TGTGCCAGCACCACAGGGGGTCAAACTCTAAACATTCAGTACTTC
.	TRBV29-1	TRBJ2-7	TRBD2	CSVLRGGSYEQYF	TGCAGCGTCCTCCGGGGGGGATCCTACGAGCAGTACTTC
.	TRBV6-1	TRBJ2-3	.	CASSGGQFTDTQYF	TGTGCCAGCAGTGGAGGACAGTTCACAGATACGCAGTATTTT
.	TRBV2	TRBJ2-7	TRBD1	CASGKDRGRYEQYF	TGTGCCAGCGGGAAGGACAGGGGTCGCTACGAGCAGTACTTC
.	TRBV18	TRBJ2-7	.	CASSPGGSSYEQYF	TGTGCCAGCTCACCAGGGGGGAGCTCCTACGAGCAGTACTTC
.	TRBV4-1	TRBJ1-4	.	CASSQPYRGATNEKLFF	TGCGCCAGCAGCCAACCTTATAGGGGGGCAACTAATGAAAAACTGTTTTTT
.	TRBV5-1	TRBJ2-7	TRBD1	CASSWGQVGEQYF	TGCGCCAGCAGTTGGGGACAGGTGGGCGAGCAGTACTTC
once	TRBV7-3	TRBJ2-1	TRBD2	CASSLLAGGPAYEQFF	TGTGCCAGCAGCTTACTCGCGGGAGGGCCTGCCTATGAGCAGTTCTTC
few	TRBV18	TRBJ2-7	.	CASSPQVSLSYEQYF	TGTGCCAGCTCACCACAGGTTTCCCTCTCCTACGAGCAGTACTTC
.	TRBV19	TRBJ2-1	.	CASRPRGSLSYNEQFF	TGTGCCAGTAGGCCTCGGGGGAGCCTCTCCTACAATGAGCAGTTCTTC
.	TRBV21-1	TRBJ2-3	.	CASSKALSWRPTSSTDTQYF	TGTGCCAGCAGCAAAGCGCTTTCATGGAGGCCAACGAGTAGCACAGATACGCAGTATTTT
.	TRBV5-5	TRBJ2-7	.	CASSLWGRGTSHEQYF	TGTGCCAGCAGCCTCTGGGGGCGGGGTACCTCCCACGAGCAGTACTTC
.	TRBV7-2	TRBJ2-6	.	CASSLLGPGANVLTF	TGTGCCAGCAGCTTATTGGGACCTGGGGCCAACGTCCTGACTTTC
.	TRBV7-9	TRBJ1-6	.	CASSPGLGLNSPLHF	TGTGCCAGCAGCCCGGGCCTAGGGCTTAATTCACCCCTCCACTTT
.	TRBV5-1	TRBJ1-3	.	CASSLGSMGNTIYF	TGCGCCAGCAGCTTGGGTAGTATGGGAAACACCATATATTTT
.	TRBV18	TRBJ2-7	TRBD2	CASSPGGTSGEQYF	TGTGCCAGCTCACCCGGGGGGACTAGCGGCGAGCAGTACTTC
.	TRBV11-2	TRBJ1-5	.	CASSLGGFSNQPQHF	TGTGCCAGCAGCCTGGGGGGGTTTAGCAATCAGCCCCAGCATTTT
.	TRBV2	TRBJ1-4	.	CASTKESNEKLFF	TGTGCCAGCACCAAAGAGAGTAATGAAAAACTGTTTTTT
.	TRBV2	TRBJ2-7	.	CASSVELPYEQYF	TGTGCCAGCAGCGTGGAGCTCCCCTACGAGCAGTACTTC
.	TRBV10-3	TRBJ2-3	TRBD2	CATRTSGNGDPDTQYF	TGTGCCACCCGGACTAGCGGGAACGGGGATCCGGATACGCAGTATTTT
.	TRBV6-6	TRBJ2-7	TRBD2	CASSGTSGRAGEQYF	TGTGCCAGCAGTGGAACTAGCGGGAGGGCCGGTGAGCAGTACTTC
.	TRBV14	TRBJ1-6	.	CASSQDWSDNSPLHF	TGTGCCAGCAGCCAAGATTGGAGCGATAATTCACCCCTCCACTTT
few	TRBV5-4	TRBJ1-1	TRBD1	CASSLQGDVTEAFF	TGTGCCAGCAGCTTGCAGGGGGACGTCACTGAAGCTTTCTTT
few	TRBV5-1	TRBJ1-1	.	CASSNVMNTEAFF	TGCGCCAGCAGCAACGTGATGAACACTGAAGCTTTCTTT
.	TRBV29-1	TRBJ2-7	.	CSASSTVSEQYF	TGCAGCGCCTCATCGACAGTCAGCGAGCAGTACTTC
once	TRBV9	TRBJ2-4	TRBD2	CASSVEEWRREGNIQYF	TGTGCCAGCAGCGTAGAGGAATGGAGGAGGGAGGGAAACATTCAGTACTTC
.	TRBV7-9	TRBJ2-3	.	CASSLQPDTQYF	TGTGCCAGCAGCCTCCAACCAGATACGCAGTATTTT
.	TRBV7-3	TRBJ2-1	.	CASSSTTAQQQFF	TGTGCCAGCAGCTCTACGACCGCCCAGCAGCAGTTCTTC
.	TRBV7-9	TRBJ2-5	.	CASSSTGSQTQYF	TGTGCCAGCAGCTCCACAGGGTCCCAGACCCAGTACTTC
.	TRBV13	TRBJ2-7	TRBD2	CASRKLAGGYEQYF	TGTGCCAGCCGCAAACTAGCGGGAGGGTACGAGCAGTACTTC
.	TRBV6-5	TRBJ2-3	TRBD2	CASSGLAASTDTQYF	TGTGCCAGCAGTGGACTAGCAGCTAGCACAGATACGCAGTATTTT
few	TRBV5-4	TRBJ2-7	.	CASSLVGGRSDEQYF	TGTGCCAGCAGCTTGGTGGGGGGTAGAAGCGACGAGCAGTACTTC
.	TRBV2	TRBJ1-6	.	CASTPTRNSPLHF	TGTGCCAGCACCCCCACTAGGAATTCACCCCTCCACTTT
.	TRBV12-5	TRBJ2-3	TRBD1	CASGSSGTAQYF	TGTGCTAGTGGGTCGTCCGGGACAGCGCAGTATTTT
.	TRBV6-5	TRBJ2-7	.	CASSYSGWQYF	TGTGCCAGCAGTTACTCTGGCTGGCAGTACTTC
.	TRBV28	TRBJ2-7	.	CASSSPSFEQYF	TGTGCCAGCAGTTCCCCTAGCTTCGAGCAGTACTTC
.	TRBV5-5	TRBJ1-4	.	CASSSRGGNEKLFF	TGTGCCAGCAGCTCCAGGGGCGGGAACGAAAAACTGTTTTTT
once	TRBV11-3	TRBJ2-3	TRBD2	CASSRGGGPTDTQYF	TGTGCCAGCAGCCGGGGGGGCGGACCCACAGATACGCAGTATTTT
.	TRBV28	TRBJ1-1	.	CASSLRLGQGRWGEAFF	TGTGCCAGCAGCCTACGCCTTGGGCAGGGACGGTGGGGTGAAGCTTTCTTT
.	TRBV29-1	TRBJ2-2	TRBD2	CSVPRGGTGELFF	TGCAGCGTTCCACGGGGGGGCACCGGGGAGCTGTTTTTT
.	TRBV2	TRBJ1-3	.	CASRLMGPAGNTIYF	TGTGCCAGCAGACTGATGGGCCCCGCTGGAAACACCATATATTTT
.	TRBV30	TRBJ2-4	.	CAWTGPGGLAKNIQYF	TGTGCCTGGACCGGGCCCGGGGGGCTAGCCAAAAACATTCAGTACTTC
.	TRBV29-1	TRBJ1-4	.	CSVARWTNEKLFF	TGCAGCGTGGCCCGTTGGACTAATGAAAAACTGTTTTTT
.	TRBV7-9	TRBJ2-5	TRBD2	CASSLGVGRVQETQYF	TGTGCCAGCAGCTTAGGGGTGGGGAGGGTCCAAGAGACCCAGTACTTC
.	TRBV30	TRBJ1-1	.	CAWSLDTEAFF	TGTGCCTGGAGTTTAGACACTGAAGCTTTCTTT
.	TRBV15	TRBJ2-1	.	CATSRFNRDFNEQFF	TGTGCCACCAGCAGATTTAACCGGGACTTCAATGAGCAGTTCTTC
.	TRBV5-1	TRBJ2-3	.	CASSLVSASTDTQYF	TGCGCCAGCAGCTTAGTCTCCGCTAGCACAGATACGCAGTATTTT